This T cell receptor beta chain was captured in a study of blood T cell repertoires in COVID-19. Looking at the study overall: Sources were T cells, B-cell-depleted T cells, or PBMCs; the material itself was cDNA or gDNA.

The J segment lost 5 bases and the V segment lost 3 bases, leaving 9 bases of the junction unmatched. The CDR3 length is 17 residues. Germline V gene sequence: CDR1 SGHNT, CDR2 YYREEE (reference sequence). Source study methods: Nucleated cell number was recorded as an estimate derived from reference gene primer amplification. Assay used: immunoSEQ multiplex PCR; TCRdb lists only in-frame clones, some missing. Clone size and V and J calls were adopted from that table, with D and trimming inferred from the DNA. The repertoire holds 180,000 or so clones, with around 83% as singletons. This rearrangement joins TRBV5-4 to TRBJ2-2; 11 bases map to TRBD2. This receptor was identified in a man in his forties who had recovered from COVID-19. Sequenced: PBMCs or T cells enriched from blood (not recorded which). CDR3 coding DNA: TGTGCCAGCAGCTCTCTGGGACTAGCGGAGAGTACCGGGGAGCTGTTTTTT. This encodes CASSSLGLAESTGELFF. The variable domain in full, completed from reference TRBV5-4 and TRBJ2-2, reads ETGVTQSPTHLIKTRGQQVTLRCSSQSGHNTVSWYQQALGQGPQFIFQYYREEENGRGNFPPRFSGLQFPNYSSELNVNALELDDSALYLCASSSLGLAESTGELFFGEGSRLTVL.